This TCR beta chain was identified during a study of blood T cell repertoires in COVID-19. Looked up from germline, CDR1 is MNHEY and CDR2 is SVGEGT. This CDR3 comprises 15 residues. V was trimmed by 1 base and J by 10 bases, leaving 14 bases between them. Measured with immunoSEQ multiplex PCR; TCRdb has only the in-frame clones, and not every one. Of fewer than 450,000 clones in the sample, roughly 89% were seen once. The sequenced sample was peripheral blood. The source of this sequence is a woman aged 18 to 35 who had recovered from COVID-19. The J gene is TRBJ1-6, the V gene TRBV6-2 or TRBV6-3, with TRBD1 as a possible D gene (5 bases). CDR3 amino acids: CASSYFGQGLSPLHF. CDR3 nucleotide sequence: TGTGCCAGCAGTTACTTCGGTCAGGGTTTGTCACCCCTCCACTTT.